A selection of T cell receptor beta chains follows, all from one sample in a study of blood T cell repertoires in COVID-19. Clones were read by immunoSEQ multiplex PCR, and TCRdb kept only the in-frame ones, dropping some. The table includes roughly 250,000 clones, around 82% detected once. Sequencing used peripheral blood. These receptors originate from a person between 65 and 80 years old with COVID-19, enrolled during active disease. Each CDR3 is given with its conserved first and last residue. A D gene is named only where the DNA matches it firmly. Clone size, where shown, is once, few, many, or a class for clones that have expanded.

V gene	clone size	D gene	J gene	CDR3 protein	CDR3 DNA
TRBV11-1	-	TRBD2	TRBJ2-5	CASSGRQAGAETQYF	TGTGCCAGCAGCGGACGGCAAGCGGGGGCTGAGACCCAGTACTTC
TRBV5-1	-	TRBD2	TRBJ2-7	CASSLVLAGGGEQYF	TGCGCCAGCAGCTTGGTTCTAGCGGGAGGCGGCGAGCAGTACTTC
TRBV30	-	TRBD1	TRBJ2-1	CAFPRTGGIEQFF	TGTGCCTTCCCACGGACAGGGGGCATTGAGCAGTTCTTC
TRBV19	-	-	TRBJ1-6	CASSRTATSITLHF	TGTGCCAGTAGTCGAACAGCTACCAGTATCACCCTCCACTTT
TRBV19	-	TRBD1	TRBJ1-1	CASSIIQGAIRGTEAFF	TGTGCCAGTAGTATAATACAGGGGGCGATCCGGGGAACTGAAGCTTTCTTT
TRBV29-1	few	TRBD1	TRBJ2-5	CSVKRGQARETQYF	TGCAGCGTCAAACGGGGACAGGCCCGAGAGACCCAGTACTTC
TRBV28	-	-	TRBJ2-4	CASSPLEGAKNIQYF	TGTGCCAGCAGTCCCTTGGAGGGAGCCAAAAACATTCAGTACTTC
TRBV6-6	-	TRBD2	TRBJ2-7	CASRPRSGSHEQYF	TGTGCCAGCAGACCCCGTAGCGGGAGCCACGAGCAGTACTTC
TRBV5-6	-	TRBD1	TRBJ2-2	CASSLGDRSNGELFF	TGTGCCAGCAGCTTGGGGGACAGGAGCAATGGGGAGCTGTTTTTT
TRBV9	-	-	TRBJ1-2	CASSVVEGNYGYTF	TGTGCCAGCAGCGTAGTTGAGGGTAACTATGGCTACACCTTC
TRBV19	-	TRBD2	TRBJ2-3	CASSILAASTDTQYF	TGTGCCAGTAGTATTCTAGCGGCCAGCACAGATACGCAGTATTTT
TRBV19	-	-	TRBJ1-1	CASSIYGVTEAFF	TGTGCCAGTAGTATATACGGGGTCACTGAAGCTTTCTTT
TRBV6-5	-	-	TRBJ1-3	CASTSGTTGHTIYF	TGTGCCAGCACCTCCGGGACTACAGGGCACACCATATATTTT
TRBV5-1	-	-	TRBJ1-1	CASSLEGGSANTEAFF	TGCGCCAGCAGCTTGGAAGGGGGTTCGGCGAACACTGAAGCTTTCTTT
TRBV3-1/TRBV3-2	-	TRBD1	TRBJ1-6	CASTRDREPRGPLHF	TGTGCCAGCACCCGGGACAGGGAGCCTCGGGGACCCCTCCACTTT
TRBV11-1	once	-	TRBJ2-1	CASSVTGTLKNNEQFF	TGTGCCAGCAGCGTCACAGGGACCTTAAAAAACAATGAGCAGTTCTTC
TRBV6-4	once	-	TRBJ2-3	CASSDSGDPSTDTQYF	TGTGCCAGCAGTGACTCAGGGGATCCTAGCACAGATACGCAGTATTTT
TRBV7-9	-	-	TRBJ2-1	CASSGPYNEQFF	TGTGCCAGCAGCGGCCCCTACAATGAGCAGTTCTTC
TRBV7-8	few	TRBD1	TRBJ1-5	CASSLPGGFNQPQHF	TGTGCCAGCAGCTTACCAGGGGGCTTCAATCAGCCCCAGCATTTT
TRBV4-1	-	-	TRBJ2-3	CASSQAPGATDTQYF	TGCGCCAGCAGCCAAGCCCCGGGAGCTACAGATACGCAGTATTTT
TRBV27	-	TRBD1	TRBJ1-2	CASRFQGVNYGYTF	TGTGCCAGCAGATTTCAGGGGGTCAACTATGGCTACACCTTC
TRBV4-3	-	TRBD1	TRBJ1-6	CASSQDVGRGNSPLHF	TGCGCCAGCAGCCAAGATGTAGGCAGGGGGAATTCACCCCTCCACTTT
TRBV27	once	TRBD2	TRBJ2-3	CASSPSSGLGTDTQYF	TGTGCCAGCAGTCCCTCTAGCGGCCTGGGCACAGATACGCAGTATTTT
TRBV19	-	-	TRBJ1-4	CASSKAKRHLNEKLFF	TGTGCCAGTAGTAAAGCGAAGCGGCACCTTAATGAAAAACTGTTTTTT
TRBV23-1	-	-	TRBJ2-7	CASSRYGQPYEQYF	TGCGCCAGCAGTCGATACGGACAGCCCTACGAGCAGTACTTC
TRBV2	-	-	TRBJ1-2	CASGDNYSGYTF	TGTGCCAGCGGGGACAATTATTCCGGCTACACCTTC
TRBV7-9	-	-	TRBJ1-5	CASSFAGPNQPQHF	TGTGCCAGCAGCTTCGCAGGGCCCAATCAGCCCCAGCATTTT
TRBV6-5	once	TRBD1	TRBJ1-4	CASSTRGRFEKLFF	TGTGCCAGCTCAACGAGGGGGCGGTTTGAAAAACTGTTTTTT
TRBV5-1	-	TRBD1	TRBJ1-4	CASSGQTGGDEKLFF	TGCGCCAGCAGCGGACAGACAGGGGGAGATGAAAAACTGTTTTTT
TRBV4-3	-	-	TRBJ1-2	CASSQDKGYDYTF	TGCGCCAGCAGCCAAGATAAGGGGTATGACTACACCTTC
TRBV21-1	-	-	TRBJ2-3	CASSQGTGGPGVPDTQYF	TGTGCCAGCTCACAGGGGACAGGGGGCCCTGGTGTCCCAGATACGCAGTATTTT
TRBV28	-	-	TRBJ1-4	CASSLWQTNEKLFF	TGTGCCAGCAGTTTATGGCAGACTAATGAAAAACTGTTTTTT
TRBV6-1	few	-	TRBJ2-7	CASSELPAGTYEQYF	TGTGCCAGCAGTGAACTCCCGGCAGGGACCTACGAGCAGTACTTC
TRBV27	-	TRBD1	TRBJ1-5	CASRTRQGTNQPQHF	TGTGCCAGCAGAACCCGACAGGGAACCAATCAGCCCCAGCATTTT
TRBV7-4	-	TRBD1	TRBJ2-2	CASNLGQGSTGELFF	TGTGCCAGCAACCTCGGACAGGGTAGCACCGGGGAGCTGTTTTTT
TRBV7-2	-	-	TRBJ2-7	CASSLADGTLYEQYF	TGTGCCAGCAGCCTGGCGGATGGAACCCTCTACGAGCAGTACTTC
TRBV6-5	-	-	TRBJ1-6	CASSYSMNRVNSPLHF	TGTGCCAGCAGTTACTCGATGAACAGGGTCAATTCACCCCTCCACTTT
TRBV9	-	-	TRBJ1-6	CASSDLRTAGNSPLHF	TGTGCCAGCAGCGATCTCCGGACAGCCGGGAATTCACCCCTCCACTTT
TRBV5-4	few	TRBD2	TRBJ2-7	CASSFPGLAAYEQYF	TGTGCCAGCAGCTTTCCGGGACTAGCGGCTTACGAGCAGTACTTC
TRBV10-3	few	TRBD2	TRBJ2-7	CAISESSGGYEQYF	TGTGCCATCAGTGAGTCAAGCGGGGGCTACGAGCAGTACTTC
TRBV12-3/TRBV12-4	-	-	TRBJ1-1	CASSHGNTEAFF	TGTGCCAGCAGCCACGGGAACACTGAAGCTTTCTTT
TRBV7-9	-	-	TRBJ2-7	CARQGSYEQYF	TGTGCCAGACAGGGATCATACGAGCAGTACTTC
TRBV9	-	-	TRBJ2-3	CASSANPRDTQYF	TGTGCCAGCAGCGCCAACCCCAGGGATACGCAGTATTTT
TRBV19	-	-	TRBJ2-1	CASSEDTAGIYNEQFF	TGTGCCAGTAGTGAAGATACAGCCGGAATCTACAATGAGCAGTTCTTC
TRBV7-2	-	TRBD1	TRBJ2-1	CASGGQGAGEQFF	TGTGCCAGCGGCGGGCAGGGGGCCGGTGAGCAGTTCTTC
TRBV6-2/TRBV6-3	-	-	TRBJ1-3	CASSYSQISGNTIYF	TGTGCCAGCAGTTACTCACAAATCTCTGGAAACACCATATATTTT
TRBV6-1	-	TRBD2	TRBJ2-7	CASGAPRREPNVYEQYF	TGTGCCAGCGGTGCCCCCAGGCGGGAGCCGAACGTCTACGAGCAGTACTTC